A selection of T cell receptor beta chains follows, all from one sample in a study of T-cell memory formation after mild COVID-19. TCRdb processed the 5' RACE reads anew with MiXCR; each CDR3 protein has one entry. The table has around 80,000 distinct CDR3 sequences, 14% seen once. Sequenced sample: PBMCs or a T cell subset sorted from them (not recorded which). Receptor source: an adult woman who had mild COVID-19 (a few samples of this study predate the infection). Cell type and time point are not known. Both conserved end residues are part of each CDR3. Fields, in order: J gene, V gene, D gene, clone size, CDR3 protein, CDR3 DNA. The D gene is left open where the match is weak. Some rows have no size entry. The others give once, few or many, or a class for an expanded clone.

J gene: TRBJ2-3
V gene: TRBV7-8
D gene: .
clone size: .
CDR3 protein: CASSLGRSTDTQYF
CDR3 DNA: TGTGCCAGCAGCTTAGGGCGCAGCACAGATACGCAGTATTTT

J gene: TRBJ2-1
V gene: TRBV25-1
D gene: .
clone size: few
CDR3 protein: CAAGDYNEQFF
CDR3 DNA: TGTGCAGCTGGGGATTACAATGAGCAGTTCTTC

J gene: TRBJ2-1
V gene: TRBV18
D gene: .
clone size: few
CDR3 protein: CASSPGGPSSYNEQFF
CDR3 DNA: TGTGCCAGCTCACCCGGCGGGCCCAGCTCCTACAATGAGCAGTTCTTC

J gene: TRBJ1-3
V gene: TRBV15
D gene: .
clone size: .
CDR3 protein: CATLAPGKNGNTIYF
CDR3 DNA: TGTGCCACCCTGGCCCCAGGGAAAAATGGAAACACCATATATTTT

J gene: TRBJ2-2
V gene: TRBV4-1
D gene: TRBD1
clone size: few
CDR3 protein: CASSRTGVTGELFF
CDR3 DNA: TGCGCCAGCAGCCGGACAGGGGTCACCGGGGAGCTGTTTTTT

J gene: TRBJ2-4
V gene: TRBV6-2/TRBV6-3
D gene: TRBD1
clone size: many
CDR3 protein: CASSYSGTEVDIQYF
CDR3 DNA: TGTGCCAGCAGTTACTCGGGGACAGAGGTCGACATTCAGTACTTC

J gene: TRBJ2-5
V gene: TRBV4-1
D gene: .
clone size: .
CDR3 protein: CASSQEGEETQYF
CDR3 DNA: TGCGCCAGCAGCCAAGAGGGCGAAGAGACCCAGTACTTC

J gene: TRBJ1-2
V gene: TRBV4-1
D gene: .
clone size: .
CDR3 protein: CASSQVGTDQWYGYTF
CDR3 DNA: TGCGCCAGCAGCCAAGTCGGTACAGACCAATGGTATGGCTACACCTTC

J gene: TRBJ2-7
V gene: TRBV5-6
D gene: .
clone size: many
CDR3 protein: CASSLEPRGTYEQYF
CDR3 DNA: TGTGCCAGCAGCTTGGAGCCGAGAGGAACCTACGAGCAGTACTTC

J gene: TRBJ2-1
V gene: TRBV24-1
D gene: .
clone size: .
CDR3 protein: CATSDFRRNSYNEQFF
CDR3 DNA: TGTGCCACCAGTGATTTTCGGCGAAACTCCTACAATGAGCAGTTCTTC

J gene: TRBJ2-3
V gene: TRBV6-5
D gene: .
clone size: few
CDR3 protein: CASRGGLVSDTQYF
CDR3 DNA: TGTGCCAGCAGGGGGGGCCTGGTCTCAGATACGCAGTATTTT

J gene: TRBJ2-7
V gene: TRBV4-1
D gene: .
clone size: .
CDR3 protein: CASSPRGGEQYF
CDR3 DNA: TGCGCCAGCAGCCCGAGGGGGGGCGAGCAGTACTTC

J gene: TRBJ2-5
V gene: TRBV3-1
D gene: TRBD2
clone size: .
CDR3 protein: CASSPRAGGETQYF
CDR3 DNA: TGTGCCAGCAGCCCGCGAGCGGGAGGAGAGACCCAGTACTTC

J gene: TRBJ2-3
V gene: TRBV6-6
D gene: TRBD2
clone size: few
CDR3 protein: CASSYPQWGAGVPDTQYF
CDR3 DNA: TGTGCCAGCAGTTACCCACAGTGGGGAGCGGGAGTCCCAGATACGCAGTATTTT

J gene: TRBJ2-7
V gene: TRBV4-1
D gene: TRBD1
clone size: .
CDR3 protein: CASSQAGTGPSYEQYF
CDR3 DNA: TGCGCCAGCAGCCAAGCCGGGACAGGGCCTTCCTACGAGCAGTACTTC

J gene: TRBJ2-4
V gene: TRBV18
D gene: .
clone size: few
CDR3 protein: CASSPENSLNIQYF
CDR3 DNA: TGTGCCAGCTCACCAGAGAACAGTCTAAACATTCAGTACTTC

J gene: TRBJ1-2
V gene: TRBV6-5
D gene: .
clone size: .
CDR3 protein: CASSYMGAGYGYTF
CDR3 DNA: TGTGCCAGCAGTTACATGGGCGCGGGGTATGGCTACACCTTC

J gene: TRBJ2-7
V gene: TRBV7-8
D gene: .
clone size: many
CDR3 protein: CASSPGLSGEQYF
CDR3 DNA: TGTGCCAGCAGCCCGGGACTTTCGGGGGAGCAGTACTTC

J gene: TRBJ2-1
V gene: TRBV24-1
D gene: TRBD1
clone size: .
CDR3 protein: CATSDLRGDREPYNEQFF
CDR3 DNA: TGTGCCACCAGTGATTTGCGGGGGGACAGGGAGCCCTACAATGAGCAGTTCTTC